These 13 T cell receptor beta chains were all obtained from the same sample, sequenced in a study of CD8+CD57+ T cells in acquired aplastic anemia. In patients chosen for sequencing, flow cytometry had shown CD8+CD57+ cell expansion. The template used for profiling TCR beta VDJ and CDR3 was genomic DNA. TCRdb used MiXCR to reprocess the reads, holding one entry per CDR3 protein. The table shows 200,000 to 250,000 distinct CDR3 sequences, with around 49% occurring only once. Source material: sorted CD4+, CD8+, or CD8+CD57+ T cells (not recorded which) from PBMCs. The receptor set was obtained from a human donor with aplastic anemia.

Concerning this clonotype: With a much larger clone just one base away, this may be a read error. The chain is built from TRBV7-9 and TRBJ2-1; D remains ambiguous. The CDR3 sequence is 12 residues long. V lost 7 bases and J 4 bases, leaving 8 bases between the germline ends. From germline, CDR1 is SEHNR and CDR2 FQNEAQ (reference sequence). CDR3 DNA sequence: TGTGCCAGCAACCAAGGGTACAATGAGCAGTTCTTC. Amino acids: CASNQGYNEQFF.

This sequence joins TRBV10-3 and TRBJ1-5; no clear D. Germline V gene sequence: CDR1 ENHRY, CDR2 SYGVKD. V was pared by 8 bases and J by 6 bases, with 14 bases between. The CDR3 is 13 residues long. The CDR3 bases are TGTGCCATCGTGGCGGAGCTAAGTCAGCCCCAGCATTTT. Translation gives CAIVAELSQPQHF.

There are many counts of this clonotype. V usage is TRBV9 and J usage is TRBJ2-7, with 7 bases fitting TRBD1. The J segment lost 0 bases and the V segment lost 7 bases, leaving 10 bases of the junction unmatched. Looked up from germline, CDR1 is SGDLS and CDR2 is YYNGEE. The CDR3 is 15 amino acids. The CDR3 bases are TGTGCCAGCGGTTCGCCCGACAGGGCCTCCTACGAGCAGTACTTC. Its translation is CASGSPDRASYEQYF.

The V and J genes are TRBV29-1 and TRBJ2-1; 9 bases line up with TRBD1. V lost 1 base to trimming and J lost 0 bases; unmatched junction nucleotides: 7. Germline-derived CDR1 and CDR2 are SQVTM and ANQGSEA. The CDR3 has 17 amino acids. CDR3 residues: CSVEGTGGYPSYNEQFF. In nucleotides, the CDR3 is TGCAGCGTTGAAGGAACAGGGGGCTACCCCTCCTACAATGAGCAGTTCTTC.

Here the CDR3 DNA reads TGTGCCAGCAGCTGCTGCCCGACAGGGATCGGGGAAAAACTGTTTTTT. It is translated as CASSCCPTGIGEKLFF. The J gene is TRBJ1-4, the V gene TRBV7-6, with 7 bases that match TRBD1. This CDR3 contains 16 residues. J gave up 8 bases and V 4 bases, and 13 bases lay outside the gene matches. Germline V gene data show CDR1 as SGHVS and CDR2 as FNYEAQ.

The chain carries TRBV29-1 and TRBJ2-3, with 8 bases that match TRBD2. Germline assignment: CDR1 SQVTM and CDR2 ANQGSEA. The trim removed 6 bases at V and 3 bases at J, leaving 2 bases unmatched. The CDR3 spans 12 residues. DNA of the CDR3: TGCAGCGTACTAGCGGTTACAGATACGCAGTATTTT. Its protein is CSVLAVTDTQYF.

This clonotype was seen many times. This rearrangement joins TRBV29-1 to TRBJ2-7; D not resolved. V was trimmed by 1 base and J by 7 bases, leaving 5 bases between them. CDR1 SQVTM and CDR2 ANQGSEA come from the germline V gene. This CDR3 comprises 10 residues. The CDR3 nucleotides read TGCAGCGTTGAAGTCGGGGAGCAGTACTTC. Amino acids: CSVEVGEQYF.

This chain uses TRBV24-1 with TRBJ1-1; possibly TRBD1 for D (6 bases). Germline lookup yields CDR1 KGHDR and CDR2 SFDVKD. The CDR3 has 13 amino acids. V was trimmed by 4 bases and J by 5 bases, leaving 10 bases between them. The CDR3 DNA is TGTGCCACCAGTGACAGGAGGGGGACTGAAGCTTTCTTT. It specifies CATSDRRGTEAFF.

This clonotype was seen at least ten times. The chain has TRBV6-1 and TRBJ2-1; maybe TRBD1 (6 bases). There are 16 residues in the CDR3. CDR1 MNHNS and CDR2 SASEGT come from the germline V gene. V gave up 6 bases and J gave up 5 bases, with 20 bases separating them. The CDR3 sequence is CASSSNRDTLDNEQFF. The CDR3 bases are TGTGCCAGCAGCTCAAACCGGGACACCTTAGACAATGAGCAGTTCTTC.

This clonotype was picked up a small number of times. The V and J genes are TRBV4-2 and TRBJ2-5; 11 bases fit TRBD2. The germline V gene encodes CDR1 LGHNA and CDR2 YNFKEQ. This CDR3 has 16 amino acids. V shed 0 bases and J 5 bases; nucleotides not matched to a gene: 5. CDR3 in DNA: TGTGCCAGCAGCCAAGAGGGTAGCGGGGGGGCGGAGACCCAGTACTTC. Its protein product is CASSQEGSGGAETQYF.

CDR3 sequence (DNA): TGTGCCAGTAGTATACAGGGACAGACAAATCAGCCCCAGCATTTT. This sequence encodes CASSIQGQTNQPQHF. V is TRBV19 and J is TRBJ1-5; 7 positions match TRBD1. The CDR3 loop spans 15 amino acids. V lost 2 bases to trimming and J lost 4 bases; unmatched junction nucleotides: 5. Germline-derived CDR1 and CDR2 are LNHDA and SQIVND (reference sequence).

This clonotype has just a few counts. The CDR3 loop is CASSQEGGARTDTQYF. The CDR3, as DNA: TGTGCCAGCAGCCAAGAAGGGGGGGCAAGAACAGATACGCAGTATTTT. The chain has TRBV12-3 or TRBV12-4 and TRBJ2-3; tentative D call: TRBD2 (7 bases). The CDR3 length is 16 residues. The ends were cut back, 6 bases at V and 3 bases at J, with 19 bases in the middle.

This clonotype was detected many times. The chain has TRBV10-3 and TRBJ2-3; D possibly uses TRBD1 or TRBD2 (5 bases each). CDR1 and CDR2 (germline): ENHRY, SYGVKD. CDR3 size: 14 residues. Trimming left V 1 base short and J 1 base short, with 6 bases between. The CDR3 here is CAISELGGTDTQYF. The CDR3, as DNA: TGTGCCATCAGTGAGTTGGGGGGCACAGATACGCAGTATTTT.